Listed here are 13 T cell receptor beta chains from one sample, sequenced in a study of blood T cell repertoires in COVID-19. TCRdb's copy holds only in-frame clones and misses some; the assay was immunoSEQ multiplex PCR. The repertoire has some 300,000 clones, around 90% of them found once; the top ten carry about 1%. Sequences were obtained from PBMCs or T cells enriched from blood (not recorded which). These receptors all come from a woman in her twenties or thirties who had recovered from COVID-19.

This chain joins TRBV19 and TRBJ1-5; D not resolved. V lost 8 bases to trimming and J lost 4 bases, with 9 bases between them. The germline gives CDR1 LNHDA, CDR2 SQIVND (reference sequence). This CDR3 is 12 amino acids long. As DNA, the CDR3 is TGTGCCAGTTGCCAGTCAAATCAGCCCCAGCATTTT. This sequence encodes CASCQSNQPQHF. The full variable domain, completed using reference TRBV19 and TRBJ1-5, is DGGITQSPKYLFRKEGQNVTLSCEQNLNHDAMYWYRQDPGQGLRLIYYSQIVNDFQKGDIAEGYSVSREKKESFPLTVTSAQKNPTAFYLCASCQSNQPQHFGDGTRLSIL.

This rearrangement joins TRBV13 to TRBJ2-1, with TRBD2 matching over 14 bases. V dropped 5 bases and J dropped 2; count of bases not matched to a gene: 8. CDR3 length: 18 amino acids. Looked up from germline, CDR1 is PRHDT and CDR2 is FYEKMQ (reference sequence). The CDR3 DNA reads TGTGCCAGCAGCCGGACTAGCGGGAGGCTTTCTGCCTACAATGAGCAGTTCTTC. This encodes CASSRTSGRLSAYNEQFF.

V gene TRBV28 combines with J gene TRBJ2-2; D is perhaps TRBD1 (5 bases). The CDR3 contains 17 residues. V dropped 2 bases and J dropped 6 bases, with 19 bases sitting between them. Germline CDR1 reads MDHEN; CDR2 reads SYDVKM. In DNA form, the CDR3 reads TGTGCCAGCAGTTTAATTTTTGGACACGATCTCCCCGGGGAGCTGTTTTTT. Translated: CASSLIFGHDLPGELFF.

The genes are TRBV29-1 and TRBJ1-2, with D perhaps TRBD1 (6 bases). With 6 bases removed from V and 2 bases from J, the gap between germline ends came to 19 bases. The V gene's germline CDR1 is SQVTM and CDR2 ANQGSEA. The CDR3 covers 15 residues. The CDR3 loop is CSVSPLGGINYGYTF. The CDR3 nucleotides read TGCAGCGTCTCCCCCCTAGGGGGTATCAACTATGGCTACACCTTC. The whole variable domain, remainder taken from reference TRBV29-1 and TRBJ1-2, is SAVISQKPSRDICQRGTSLTIQCQVDSQVTMMFWYRQQPGQSLTLIATANQGSEATYESGFVIDKFPISRPNLTFSTLTVSNMSPEDSSIYLCSVSPLGGINYGYTFGSGTRLTVV.

This clone was observed once. The V and J genes are TRBV28 and TRBJ1-5; D call uncertain. This CDR3 comprises 14 residues. Germline CDR1 is MDHEN and CDR2 is SYDVKM. The V end was cut by 6 bases, the J end by 3 bases, with 12 bases between. As DNA, the CDR3 is TGTGCCAGCAGCTTTCCTCTTCCCAATCAGCCCCAGCATTTT. Encoded protein: CASSFPLPNQPQHF.

With respect to this clone: The same CDR3 arises from other DNA sequences in this sample as well. The V and J genes are TRBV20-1 and TRBJ1-1; D call uncertain. Germline CDR1 DFQATT, CDR2 SNEGSKA (reference sequence). CDR3 length: 8 residues. V was cut by 6 bases and J by 8 bases, with 4 bases left in between. CDR3 loop: CSAREAFF. The CDR3 nucleotides are TGCAGTGCCAGGGAAGCTTTCTTT.

The chain recombines TRBV18 with TRBJ1-2; D is unresolved. Per the germline V gene, CDR1 is KGHSH and CDR2 is LQKENI. V was cut by 2 bases and J by 4 bases, with 14 bases left in between. The CDR3 length is 15 residues. CDR3 bases: TGTGCCAGCTCACCAATACGGGGAAGGAGCTATGGCTACACCTTC. The encoded protein is CASSPIRGRSYGYTF.

This chain connects TRBV30 to TRBJ2-1; 7 bases agree with TRBD2. The CDR3 extends over 14 amino acids. Germline lookup yields CDR1 GTSNPN and CDR2 SVGIG (reference sequence). With 5 bases clipped from V and 4 bases from J, the junction kept 8 bases outside the gene matches. The DNA for the CDR3 is TGTGCCTGGGTAGGACTAGTGGGGTACAATGAGCAGTTCTTC. The encoded protein is CAWVGLVGYNEQFF.

The chain has TRBV6-5 and TRBJ2-3; weak D call: TRBD1 (5 bases). Germline V gene lookup returns CDR1 MNHEY and CDR2 SVGAGI. The V and J ends lost 1 base and 4 bases respectively, with 9 bases between them. The CDR3 loop spans 14 amino acids. The CDR3 loop is CASSYYPGSDTQYF. The CDR3 nucleotides read TGTGCCAGCAGTTACTACCCAGGGTCAGATACGCAGTATTTT.

V usage is TRBV5-1 and J usage is TRBJ2-7; 13 nucleotides align to TRBD2. This CDR3 contains 16 residues. Germline V gene data show CDR1 as SGHRS and CDR2 as YFSETQ. J lost 5 bases, V lost 4 bases, and 9 bases had no gene match. The CDR3 protein is CASSRLAGGRENEQYF. Here the CDR3 DNA reads TGCGCCAGCAGCCGACTAGCGGGAGGACGGGAAAACGAGCAGTACTTC. Supplemented by reference TRBV5-1 and TRBJ2-7, the full variable domain reads KAGVTQTPRYLIKTRGQQVTLSCSPISGHRSVSWYQQTPGQGLQFLFEYFSETQRNKGNFPGRFSGRQFSNSRSEMNVSTLELGDSALYLCASSRLAGGRENEQYFGPGTRLTVT.

This clone was counted a few times. This chain uses TRBV15 with TRBJ2-7, with 7 bases identical to TRBD1. This CDR3 has 14 residues. The germline V gene encodes CDR1 LNHNV and CDR2 YYDKDF (reference sequence). Trimming cost V 6 bases and J 3 bases; bases outside gene matches: 8. The CDR3 loop is CATRDTGVGYEQYF. CDR3 nucleotide sequence: TGTGCCACCAGGGACACAGGGGTAGGCTACGAGCAGTACTTC.

The V call is TRBV19, the J call TRBJ1-4; D is unclear. Germline lookup yields CDR1 LNHDA and CDR2 SQIVND (reference sequence). The CDR3 is 14 amino acids. Trimming took 3 bases from V and 8 from J, leaving 13 bases between them. The CDR3 DNA follows: TGTGCCAGTAGTATTAGAGGGATTAAAGAAAAACTGTTTTTT. Translating it yields CASSIRGIKEKLFF. Combining the CDR3 with reference TRBV19 and TRBJ1-4 gives the whole variable domain DGGITQSPKYLFRKEGQNVTLSCEQNLNHDAMYWYRQDPGQGLRLIYYSQIVNDFQKGDIAEGYSVSREKKESFPLTVTSAQKNPTAFYLCASSIRGIKEKLFFGSGTQLSVL.

The chain recombines TRBV19 with TRBJ1-5; 7 bases match TRBD1. The CDR3 sequence is 17 residues long. CDR1 and CDR2 from the germline V gene are LNHDA and SQIVND (reference sequence). V gave up 7 bases and J gave up 3 bases; unmatched junction bases: 15. CDR3 sequence (DNA): TGTGCCAGTACACAACTCTTACAGGGGATCGACAATCAGCCCCAGCATTTT. Its translation: CASTQLLQGIDNQPQHF.